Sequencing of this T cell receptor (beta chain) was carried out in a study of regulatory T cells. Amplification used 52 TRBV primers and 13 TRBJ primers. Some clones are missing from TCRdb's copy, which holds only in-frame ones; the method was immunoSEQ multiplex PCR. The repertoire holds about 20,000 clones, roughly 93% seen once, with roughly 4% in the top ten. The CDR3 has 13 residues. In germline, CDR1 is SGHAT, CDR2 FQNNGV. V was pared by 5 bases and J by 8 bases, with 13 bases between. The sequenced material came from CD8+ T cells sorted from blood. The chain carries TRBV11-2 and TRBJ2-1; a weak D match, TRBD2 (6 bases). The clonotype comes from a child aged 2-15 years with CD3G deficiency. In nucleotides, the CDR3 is TGTGCCAGCAGCCCCGGAGGGCCATATGAGCAGTTCTTC. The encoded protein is CASSPGGPYEQFF.